This T cell receptor (beta chain) was captured in a study of blood T cell repertoires in COVID-19 (dated by TCRdb to about 2020). With regard to the full study: Samples covering the acute and convalescent phases of COVID-19 were provided by collaborators in the United States, Italy and Spain. The prospective study material was composed of cDNA or gDNA derived from T cells, B-cell-depleted T cells, or PBMCs. Subjects who had been exposed to COVID-19, were actively infected with it, or had recovered from it provided the deeply sampled blood TCRbeta repertoires that made up the dataset. The repertoires were released in a freely available public database intended as a resource for research on the immune response to SARS-CoV-2. The samples were drawn from the first 160 participants of the ongoing ImmuneRACE study and from 1,254 subjects provided by 6 global collaborators. A de-identified subject ID, COVID-19 status, age in years and sex were almost always included in the sample metadata. HLA class I and class II types, where available, came from metadata supplied by the sample provider rather than from assay-based typing.

Overall results and qualifications from the work: Clinical and demographic metadata were provided uncurated, with the amount varying by source and participant.

Whole blood was collected in K2EDTA tubes by collaborating institutions according to the institutions' own protocols. For TCRbeta analysis, collaborators shipped samples in one of three forms: frozen whole blood, isolated PBMCs, or DNA extracted from either of those sample types. Details on this clone: The clone's antigen remains unknown. No qualities accompany the bases; no much larger clone lies one base away.

TCRbeta CDR3 regions were amplified from genomic DNA by means of the immunoSEQ Assay, a bias-controlled multiplex PCR. Regarding the original processing steps: The number of nucleated cells in each sample was estimated by amplification of reference gene primers within the assay. Sequence reads were collapsed and filtered to measure the absolute abundance of every unique TCRbeta CDR3 rearrangement. For each sample, productive Simpson clonality was calculated by taking the square root of Simpson's diversity index across productive rearrangements. The table was pulled from immuneACCESS by TCRdb, which kept in-frame rearrangements only. Such tables lose some clones; where checked, under half of the loss comes from unresolved V genes, and the rest has no known cause. V and J calls and clone size are given by that table; D and trimming were obtained from the DNA. This sample is represented by under 300,000 clones; 85% of them were singletons. The ten largest clones add up to roughly 15% of the sample.

The CDR3 holds 18 amino acids from the cysteine to the phenylalanine. Just the 54-base CDR3 DNA is kept, in frame starting at base 1. CDR1 and CDR2 (SGHVS, FNYEAQ) derive from the germline V gene. Relative to germline, V is 4 bases shorter and J is 2 bases shorter, with 18 bases between their ends. The TCR sequence derives from a human donor in a cohort sampled during active COVID-19. The rearranged segments are TRBV7-6 and TRBJ1-6; TRBD1 might be the D gene, on 5 matching bases. The sample consisted of peripheral blood. The encoded CDR3 is CASSYKYQGEAYNSPLHF. The nucleotides read TGTGCCAGCAGCTACAAATACCAGGGCGAAGCCTATAATTCACCCCTCCACTTT.